This entry lists 2 T cell receptor beta chains sequenced from one sample in a study of blood T cell repertoires in COVID-19. Assay: immunoSEQ multiplex PCR; the TCRdb copy retains only in-frame clones and omits some. The sample records about 180,000 clones, 89% being singletons. Sequenced: PBMCs or T cells enriched from blood (not recorded which). Receptors originate from a woman in her 40s with acute COVID-19.

This chain links TRBV5-1 with TRBJ2-5, with D perhaps TRBD1 (7 bases). The CDR3 has 16 amino acids. Germline-derived CDR1 and CDR2 are SGHRS and YFSETQ. Trimming cost V 1 base and J 4 bases, with 17 bases left between them. DNA of the CDR3: TGCGCCAGCAGCTTGTTCTCAGGGGGGCGATCAGAGACCCAGTACTTC. Encoded protein: CASSLFSGGRSETQYF.

The V call is TRBV7-8, the J call TRBJ2-5; no reliable D call. V was shortened by 2 bases and J by 5 bases, with 6 bases between the two germline ends. Per the germline V gene, CDR1 is SGHVS and CDR2 is FQNEAQ. The CDR3 sequence is 12 residues long. The CDR3 DNA reads as TGTGCCAGCAGCTTACCAAGCGAGACCCAGTACTTC. It is translated as CASSLPSETQYF.